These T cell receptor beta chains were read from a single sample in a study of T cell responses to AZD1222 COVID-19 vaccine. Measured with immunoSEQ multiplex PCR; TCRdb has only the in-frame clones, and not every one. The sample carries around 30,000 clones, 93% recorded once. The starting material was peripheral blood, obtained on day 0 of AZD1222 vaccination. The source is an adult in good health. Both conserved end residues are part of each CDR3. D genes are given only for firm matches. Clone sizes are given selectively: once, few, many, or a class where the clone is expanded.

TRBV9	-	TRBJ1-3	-	CASSVGRGTGNTIYF	TGTGCCAGCAGCGTAGGTCGCGGGACAGGAAACACCATATATTTT
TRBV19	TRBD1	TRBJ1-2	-	CASSPGTEYGYTF	TGTGCCAGTAGCCCAGGGACAGAGTATGGCTACACCTTC
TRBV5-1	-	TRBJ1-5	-	CASSLSPRADQPQHF	TGCGCCAGCAGCTTATCACCCAGGGCGGATCAGCCCCAGCATTTT
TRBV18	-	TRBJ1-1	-	CASSPEGNTEAFF	TGTGCCAGCTCACCGGAGGGGAACACTGAAGCTTTCTTT
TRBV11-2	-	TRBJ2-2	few	CASSRGTGELFF	TGTGCCAGCAGCCGGGGTACCGGGGAGCTGTTTTTT
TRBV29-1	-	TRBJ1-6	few	CSVTTGARGSPLHF	TGCAGCGTCACAACGGGGGCAAGGGGTTCACCCCTCCACTTT
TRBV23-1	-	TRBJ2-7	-	CASSHVSGSSYEQYF	TGCGCCAGCAGTCACGTATCCGGGTCCTCCTACGAGCAGTACTTC
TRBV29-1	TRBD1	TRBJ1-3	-	CSAGTAGNTIYF	TGCAGCGCAGGGACAGCTGGAAACACCATATATTTT
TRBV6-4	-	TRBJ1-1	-	CASSDGVGETEAFF	TGTGCCAGCAGTGACGGGGTTGGGGAGACTGAAGCTTTCTTT
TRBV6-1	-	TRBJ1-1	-	CASSEEEATEAFF	TGTGCCAGCAGTGAAGAGGAAGCCACTGAAGCTTTCTTT
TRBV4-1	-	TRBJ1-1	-	CASSQDPRALNTEAFF	TGCGCCAGCAGCCAAGATCCGAGGGCCCTGAACACTGAAGCTTTCTTT
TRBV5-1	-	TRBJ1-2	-	CASSLVQGQDGYTF	TGCGCCAGCAGCCTGGTCCAGGGACAAGATGGCTACACCTTC
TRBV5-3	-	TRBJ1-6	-	CARSSAGYYNSPLHF	TGTGCCAGAAGCTCGGCAGGCTACTATAATTCACCCCTCCACTTT
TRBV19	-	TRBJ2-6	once	CASRAQSSGANVLTF	TGTGCCAGTAGGGCACAGAGCTCTGGGGCCAACGTCCTGACTTTC
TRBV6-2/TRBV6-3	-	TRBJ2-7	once	CASSYSGLPYEQYF	TGTGCCAGCAGTTACTCGGGGCTTCCCTACGAGCAGTACTTC
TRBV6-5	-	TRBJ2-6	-	CASSSPGGRVANVLTF	TGTGCCAGCAGTTCCCCGGGGGGCAGGGTGGCCAACGTCCTGACTTTC
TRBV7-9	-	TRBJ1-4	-	CASSLGAGPRNEKLFF	TGTGCCAGCAGCTTAGGGGCGGGGCCTCGGAATGAAAAACTGTTTTTT
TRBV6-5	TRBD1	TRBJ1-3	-	CASSLDRDGGNTIYF	TGTGCCAGCAGCCTCGACAGGGATGGTGGAAACACCATATATTTT
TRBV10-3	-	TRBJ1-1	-	CAISESGGKAFF	TGTGCCATCAGTGAGTCAGGGGGAAAAGCTTTCTTT
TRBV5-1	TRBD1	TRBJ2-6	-	CASSFKAGGQAVSGANVLTF	TGCGCCAGCAGCTTTAAGGCAGGCGGACAGGCGGTCTCTGGGGCCAACGTCCTGACTTTC
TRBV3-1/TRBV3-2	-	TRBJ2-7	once	CASSRAGEQYF	TGTGCCAGCAGCCGGGCGGGCGAGCAGTACTTC
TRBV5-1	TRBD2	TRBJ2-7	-	CATGPRGEHEQYF	TGCGCCACCGGACCTCGGGGGGAGCACGAGCAGTACTTC
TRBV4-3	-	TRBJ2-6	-	CASSQEYSSGANVLTF	TGCGCCAGCAGCCAAGAATACAGCTCTGGGGCCAACGTCCTGACTTTC
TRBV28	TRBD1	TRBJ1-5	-	CASSRQGNQPQHF	TGTGCCAGCAGTCGACAGGGAAATCAGCCCCAGCATTTT
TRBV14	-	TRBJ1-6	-	CASSLQGPNSPLHF	TGTGCCAGCAGCCTACAGGGACCCAATTCACCCCTCCACTTT
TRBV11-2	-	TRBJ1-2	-	CASSLGGAGPDYGYTF	TGTGCCAGCAGCTTGGGGGGGGCGGGCCCCGACTATGGCTACACCTTC
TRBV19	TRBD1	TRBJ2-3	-	CASSRPQGAGTDTQYF	TGTGCCAGTAGTAGACCTCAGGGGGCCGGCACAGATACGCAGTATTTT
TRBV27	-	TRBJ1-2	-	CATYSGNGYTF	TGTGCCACCTATTCAGGGAATGGCTACACCTTC
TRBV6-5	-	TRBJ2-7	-	CASSYHPGRPYEQYF	TGTGCCAGCAGTTACCACCCAGGGAGGCCCTACGAGCAGTACTTC
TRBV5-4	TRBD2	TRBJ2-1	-	CASSSAGVISYNEQFF	TGTGCCAGCAGCTCGGCGGGGGTGATTTCCTACAATGAGCAGTTCTTC
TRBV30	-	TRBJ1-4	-	CAWSVIRGFNEKLFF	TGTGCCTGGAGTGTAATCAGAGGGTTTAATGAAAAACTGTTTTTT
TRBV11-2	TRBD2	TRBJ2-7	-	CASSFPVRGGTGEQYF	TGTGCCAGCAGCTTTCCCGTGCGGGGGGGTACCGGCGAGCAGTACTTC
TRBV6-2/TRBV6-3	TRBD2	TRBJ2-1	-	CASSPPGAGYEQFF	TGTGCCAGCAGCCCCCCCGGAGCGGGGTATGAGCAGTTCTTC
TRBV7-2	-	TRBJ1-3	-	CASSGVAISGNTIYF	TGTGCCAGCAGCGGAGTGGCTATCTCTGGAAACACCATATATTTT
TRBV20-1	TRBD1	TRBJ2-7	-	CSASGQGADYEQYF	TGCAGTGCTAGTGGACAGGGAGCCGATTACGAGCAGTACTTC
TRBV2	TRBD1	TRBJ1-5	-	CASRAGTGGAGGNQPQHF	TGTGCCAGCAGGGCCGGGACAGGGGGCGCGGGTGGCAATCAGCCCCAGCATTTT
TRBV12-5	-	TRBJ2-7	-	CASGLVGRGPNSYEQYF	TGTGCTAGTGGTTTGGTAGGCCGGGGACCTAACTCCTACGAGCAGTACTTC
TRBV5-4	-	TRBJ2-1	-	CASSPTPGDSYNEQFF	TGTGCCAGCAGCCCGACCCCAGGGGACTCCTACAATGAGCAGTTCTTC
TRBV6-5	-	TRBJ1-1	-	CASSYEGWNTEAFF	TGTGCCAGCAGTTATGAGGGTTGGAACACTGAAGCTTTCTTT
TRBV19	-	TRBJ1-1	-	CASSLLDRYTEAFF	TGTGCCAGTTCTCTTCTAGACCGTTACACTGAAGCTTTCTTT
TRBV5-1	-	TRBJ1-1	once	CASSLWAGTSNTEAFF	TGCGCCAGCAGCTTGTGGGCCGGGACATCGAACACTGAAGCTTTCTTT
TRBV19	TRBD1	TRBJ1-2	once	CASSVQGSADYGYTF	TGTGCCAGTAGCGTACAGGGGAGTGCAGACTATGGCTACACCTTC
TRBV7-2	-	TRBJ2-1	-	CASSLLGGSYNEQFF	TGTGCCAGCAGCTTACTTGGCGGTTCTTACAATGAGCAGTTCTTC
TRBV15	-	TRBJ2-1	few	CATSRVYKSYNEQFF	TGTGCCACCAGCAGAGTCTACAAGTCCTACAATGAGCAGTTCTTC
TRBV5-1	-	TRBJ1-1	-	CASSLRGQTEAFF	TGCGCCAGCAGCTTACGGGGGCAGACTGAAGCTTTCTTT
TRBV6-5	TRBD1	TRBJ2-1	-	CASFSGAGGMQFF	TGTGCCAGCTTCTCCGGCGCAGGGGGAATGCAGTTCTTC
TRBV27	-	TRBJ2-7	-	CASSLGRSYEQYF	TGTGCCAGCAGTTTAGGGAGGTCCTACGAGCAGTACTTC
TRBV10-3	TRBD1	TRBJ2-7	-	CAIRGTGGASGGPVEQYF	TGTGCCATCAGGGGGACAGGGGGCGCATCGGGAGGGCCAGTCGAGCAGTACTTC
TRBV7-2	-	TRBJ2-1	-	CASGDPPLNEQFF	TGTGCCAGCGGAGACCCCCCCCTCAATGAGCAGTTCTTC
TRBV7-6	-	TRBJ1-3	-	CASSSKSGNTIYF	TGTGCCAGCAGCTCCAAATCCGGAAACACCATATATTTT
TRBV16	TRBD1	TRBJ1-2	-	CASSQDRGRDGYTF	TGTGCCAGCAGCCAAGACAGGGGGAGGGATGGCTACACCTTC